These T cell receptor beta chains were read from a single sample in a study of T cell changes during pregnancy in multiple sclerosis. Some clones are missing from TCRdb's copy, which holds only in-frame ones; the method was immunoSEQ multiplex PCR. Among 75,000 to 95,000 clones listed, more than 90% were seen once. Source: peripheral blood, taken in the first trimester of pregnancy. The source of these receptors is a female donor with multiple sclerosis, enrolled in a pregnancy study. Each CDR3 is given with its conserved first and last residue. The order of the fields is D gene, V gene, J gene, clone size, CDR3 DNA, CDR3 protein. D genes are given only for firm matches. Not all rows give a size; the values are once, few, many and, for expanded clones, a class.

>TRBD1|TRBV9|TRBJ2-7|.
TGTGCCAGCAGCGTAGCCTTGGGACAGGGGAGGGGCTACGAGCAGTACTTC
CASSVALGQGRGYEQYF
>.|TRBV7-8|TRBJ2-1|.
TGTGCCAGCAGCTTAGTAGGCGGGGATGAGCAGTTCTTC
CASSLVGGDEQFF
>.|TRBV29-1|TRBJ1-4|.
TGCAGCGCAGGGACAACTAATGAAAAACTGTTTTTT
CSAGTTNEKLFF
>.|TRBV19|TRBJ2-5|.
TGTGCCAGTAGTGGCCAGCAAGAGACCCAGTACTTC
CASSGQQETQYF
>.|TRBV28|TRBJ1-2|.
TGTGCCAGCAGGGAACAGGGTACGGATTATGGCTACACCTTC
CASREQGTDYGYTF
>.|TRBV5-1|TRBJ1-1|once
TGCGCCAGCAGGTTTTCCCCACAGACAAGGACTGAAGCTTTCTTT
CASRFSPQTRTEAFF
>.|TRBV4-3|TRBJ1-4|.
TGCGCCAGCAGCCAGATGAGGGTTGCGGGTGAAAAACTGTTTTTT
CASSQMRVAGEKLFF
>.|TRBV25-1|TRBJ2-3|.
TGTGCCAGCAGTGTCTACACAGATACGCAGTATTTT
CASSVYTDTQYF
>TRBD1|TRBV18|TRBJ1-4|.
TGTGCCAGCTCACCAGGACAGGGAGAAAAACTGTTTTTT
CASSPGQGEKLFF
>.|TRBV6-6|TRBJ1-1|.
TGTGCCAGCACTATCATCGCAGGGGCTGAAGCTTTCTTT
CASTIIAGAEAFF
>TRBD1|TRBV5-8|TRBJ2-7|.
TGTGCCAGCAGCTTAAAAGGGGGCGCCTACGAGCAGTACTTC
CASSLKGGAYEQYF
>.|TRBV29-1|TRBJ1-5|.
TGCAGCGCCGCCGGGACAAACAGCAATCAGCCCCAGCATTTT
CSAAGTNSNQPQHF
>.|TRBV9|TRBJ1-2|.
TGTGCCAGCAGCGTAACCCATACAGGATTCTATGGCTACACCTTC
CASSVTHTGFYGYTF
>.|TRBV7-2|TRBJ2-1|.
TGTGCCAGCAGCTTAGTCCGCGGGACGGGTCGCAATGAGCAGTTCTTC
CASSLVRGTGRNEQFF
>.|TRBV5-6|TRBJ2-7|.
TGTGCCAGCAGCTTGGGACTTACGAGGAACGAGCAGTACTTC
CASSLGLTRNEQYF
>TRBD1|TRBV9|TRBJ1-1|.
TGTGCCAGCAGCGGACAGGGGACAAACACTGAAGCTTTCTTT
CASSGQGTNTEAFF
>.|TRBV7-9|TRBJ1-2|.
TGTGCCAGCAGCTCGCGGGATGTGTGGCCCGGCTATGGCTACACCTTC
CASSSRDVWPGYGYTF
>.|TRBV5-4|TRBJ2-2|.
TGTGCCAGCAGCTTGGAGGGGGTGGGAACCGGGGAGCTGTTTTTT
CASSLEGVGTGELFF
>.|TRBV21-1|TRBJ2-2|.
TGTGCCAGCAGCAAAGGGGCCGTAAGCGGGAGGGCCGGGACCGGGGAGCTGTTTTTT
CASSKGAVSGRAGTGELFF
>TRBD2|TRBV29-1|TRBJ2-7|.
TGCAGCGTTCTCGGGGGGTCGCAATACTACGAGCAGTACTTC
CSVLGGSQYYEQYF
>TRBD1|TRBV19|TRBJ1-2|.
TGTGCCAGTAGCGAGACAGGGAACTATGGCTACACCTTC
CASSETGNYGYTF
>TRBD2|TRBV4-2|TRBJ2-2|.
TGTGCCAGCAGCCAGCAGACGATTAGCGGGAGGGCGATCACCGGGGAGCTGTTTTTT
CASSQQTISGRAITGELFF
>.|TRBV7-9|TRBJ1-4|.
TGTGCCAGCAGCGCCTGGACACAAACATCAACTAATGAAAAACTGTTTTTT
CASSAWTQTSTNEKLFF
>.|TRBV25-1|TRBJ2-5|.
TGTGCCAGCAGTGAATTCGGGACACCCAATATTCGGGAGACCCAGTACTTC
CASSEFGTPNIRETQYF
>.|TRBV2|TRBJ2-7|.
TGTGCCAGCAGTCACGGATCGGGCTACGAGCAGTACTTC
CASSHGSGYEQYF
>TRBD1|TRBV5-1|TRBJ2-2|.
TGCGCCAGCAGCTTGGTAGGACAGGGATACGGGAACACCGGGGAGCTGTTTTTT
CASSLVGQGYGNTGELFF
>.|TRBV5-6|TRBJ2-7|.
TGTGCCAGCAGCTTGGAGGGAGTCCCCTCGGGGGAGCAGTACTTC
CASSLEGVPSGEQYF
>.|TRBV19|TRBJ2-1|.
TGTGCCAGTAGTATAGGGCAGCTAAGGGGTGAGCAGTTCTTC
CASSIGQLRGEQFF
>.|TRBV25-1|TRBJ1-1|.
TGTGCCAGCAGTGAATCCTTGGGAGGGGGCACTGAAGCTTTCTTT
CASSESLGGGTEAFF
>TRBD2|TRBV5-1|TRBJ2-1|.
TGCGCCAGCAGCTTGAGACTAGCGGGGATCAATGAGCAGTTCTTC
CASSLRLAGINEQFF
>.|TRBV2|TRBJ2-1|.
TGTGCCAGCAGTGAATTTGTCAACCCCTCTCGGGATGAGCAGTTCTTC
CASSEFVNPSRDEQFF
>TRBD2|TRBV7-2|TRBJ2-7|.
TGTGCCAGCAGACCTGCCGTATCTAGCGGGTTCCGCTCCTACGAGCAGTACTTC
CASRPAVSSGFRSYEQYF
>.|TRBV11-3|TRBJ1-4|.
TGTGCCAGCAGCAGCTTAGCTGGCAGGGAACGCGAAAAACTGTTTTTT
CASSSLAGREREKLFF
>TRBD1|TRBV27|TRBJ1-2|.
TGTGCCAGCAGTCCCTCCACAGGGGGCGCTTATGGCTACACCTTC
CASSPSTGGAYGYTF
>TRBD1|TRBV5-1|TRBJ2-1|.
TGCGCCAGCAGCTTGGTTGGGACAGGCTACAATGAGCAGTTCTTC
CASSLVGTGYNEQFF
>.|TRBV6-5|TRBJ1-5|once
TGTGCCAGCACCATTACAGGGTTCCCTTCGCAGCCCCAGCATTTT
CASTITGFPSQPQHF
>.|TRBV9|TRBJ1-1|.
TGTGCCAGCACCCGACAAATTAACACTGAAGCTTTCTTT
CASTRQINTEAFF
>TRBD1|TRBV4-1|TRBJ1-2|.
TGCGCCAGCAGCCAAGACACAGGGGGCGGAGGGTCTGGCTATGGCTACACCTTC
CASSQDTGGGGSGYGYTF
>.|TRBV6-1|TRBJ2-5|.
TGTGCCAGCAGTGAAACCCGGACTGCTATATCTGAGACCCAGTACTTC
CASSETRTAISETQYF
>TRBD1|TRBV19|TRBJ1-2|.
TGTGCCAGTAGTCTGGGACAGGGGAATGGCTACACCTTC
CASSLGQGNGYTF
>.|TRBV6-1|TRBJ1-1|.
TGTGCCGGCTCGACTTACCGGCACACTGAAGCTTTCTTT
CAGSTYRHTEAFF
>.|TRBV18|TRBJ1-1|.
TGTGCCAGCTCACCGGGACACAACACTGAAGCTTTCTTT
CASSPGHNTEAFF
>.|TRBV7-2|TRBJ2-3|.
TGTGCCAGCAGCTTAGATCCCCGTCCACGTTCAGGGACAGATACGCAGTATTTT
CASSLDPRPRSGTDTQYF
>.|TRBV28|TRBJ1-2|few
TGTGCCAGCAGTTTACGCGGGACGTCCGGTGCTGGCGGCTACACCTTC
CASSLRGTSGAGGYTF
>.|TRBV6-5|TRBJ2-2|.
TGTGCCAGCAGGGGGAGGAAAGCGAACACCGGGGAGCTGTTTTTT
CASRGRKANTGELFF
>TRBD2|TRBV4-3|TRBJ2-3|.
TGCGCCAGCAGCCAAGATGGGGAACTAGCGGCAGATACGCAGTATTTT
CASSQDGELAADTQYF
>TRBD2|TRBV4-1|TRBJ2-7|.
TGCGCCAGCAGCCAAGACGGGGGGGCAGGGGAGTACTTC
CASSQDGGAGEYF